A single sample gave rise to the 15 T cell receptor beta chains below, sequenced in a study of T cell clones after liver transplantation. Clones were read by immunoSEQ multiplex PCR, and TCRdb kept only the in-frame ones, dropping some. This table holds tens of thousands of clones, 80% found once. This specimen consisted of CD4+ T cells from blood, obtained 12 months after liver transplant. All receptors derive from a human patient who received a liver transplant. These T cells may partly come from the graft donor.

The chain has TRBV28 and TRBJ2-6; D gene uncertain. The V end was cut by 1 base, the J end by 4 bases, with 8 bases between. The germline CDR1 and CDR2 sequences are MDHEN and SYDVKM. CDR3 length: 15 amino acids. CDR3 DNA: TGTGCCAGCAGTTTATACGGGTACGGGGCCAACGTCCTGACTTTC. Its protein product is CASSLYGYGANVLTF. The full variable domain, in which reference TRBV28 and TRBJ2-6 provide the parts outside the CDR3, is DVKVTQSSRYLVKRTGEKVFLECVQDMDHENMFWYRQDPGLGLRLIYFSYDVKMKEKGDIPEGYSVSREKKERFSLILESASTNQTSMYLCASSLYGYGANVLTFGAGSRLTVL.

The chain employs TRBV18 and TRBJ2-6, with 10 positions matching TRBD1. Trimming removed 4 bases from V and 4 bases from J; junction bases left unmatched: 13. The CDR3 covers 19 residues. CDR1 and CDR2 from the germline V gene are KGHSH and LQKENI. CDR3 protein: CASSLTPRQGAQGANVLTF. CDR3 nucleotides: TGTGCCAGCTCACTAACTCCCCGACAGGGGGCGCAAGGGGCCAACGTCCTGACTTTC.

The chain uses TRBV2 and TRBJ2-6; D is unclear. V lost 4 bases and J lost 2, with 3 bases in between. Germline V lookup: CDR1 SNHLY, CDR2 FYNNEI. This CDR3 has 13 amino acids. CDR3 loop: CASSGAGANVLTF. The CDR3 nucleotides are TGTGCCAGCAGTGGTGCTGGGGCCAACGTCCTGACTTTC.

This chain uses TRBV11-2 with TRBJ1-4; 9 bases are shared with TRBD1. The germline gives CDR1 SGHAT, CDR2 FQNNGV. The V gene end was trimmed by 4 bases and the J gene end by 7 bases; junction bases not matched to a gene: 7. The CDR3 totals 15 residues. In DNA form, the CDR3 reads TGTGCCAGCAGCTCCTGGGGGGACAGGGCTGAAAAACTGTTTTTT. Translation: CASSSWGDRAEKLFF.

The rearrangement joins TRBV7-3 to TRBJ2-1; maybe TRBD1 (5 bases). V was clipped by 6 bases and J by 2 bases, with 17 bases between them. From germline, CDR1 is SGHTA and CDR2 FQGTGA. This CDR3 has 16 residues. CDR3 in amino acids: CASSSRQGAAYNEQFF. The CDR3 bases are TGTGCCAGCAGTAGTAGGCAGGGCGCTGCCTACAATGAGCAGTTCTTC.

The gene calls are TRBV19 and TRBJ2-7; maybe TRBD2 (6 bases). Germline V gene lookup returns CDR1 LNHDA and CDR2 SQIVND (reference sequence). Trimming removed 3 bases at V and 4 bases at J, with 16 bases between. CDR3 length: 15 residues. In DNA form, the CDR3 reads TGTGCCAGTAGTATCCCGGGGGTTCCCCAATACGAGCAGTACTTC. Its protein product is CASSIPGVPQYEQYF.

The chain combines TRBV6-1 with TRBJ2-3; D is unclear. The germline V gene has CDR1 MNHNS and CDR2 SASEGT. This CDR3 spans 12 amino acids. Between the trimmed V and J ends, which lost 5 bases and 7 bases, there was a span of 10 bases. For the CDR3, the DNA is TGTGCCAGCAGTCTACGGGTCAATACGCAGTATTTT. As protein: CASSLRVNTQYF.

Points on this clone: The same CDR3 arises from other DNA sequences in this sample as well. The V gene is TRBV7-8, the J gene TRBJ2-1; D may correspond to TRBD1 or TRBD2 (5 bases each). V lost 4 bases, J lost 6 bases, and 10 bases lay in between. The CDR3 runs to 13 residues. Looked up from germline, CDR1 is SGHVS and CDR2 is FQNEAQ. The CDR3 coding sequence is TGTGCCAGCAGCTCGGAGAGGGGCAATGAGCAGTTCTTC. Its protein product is CASSSERGNEQFF. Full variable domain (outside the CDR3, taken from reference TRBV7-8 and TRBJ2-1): GAGVSQSPRYKVAKRGQDVALRCDPISGHVSLFWYQQALGQGPEFLTYFQNEAQLDKSGLPSDRFFAERPEGSVSTLKIQRTQQEDSAVYLCASSSERGNEQFFGPGTRLTVL.

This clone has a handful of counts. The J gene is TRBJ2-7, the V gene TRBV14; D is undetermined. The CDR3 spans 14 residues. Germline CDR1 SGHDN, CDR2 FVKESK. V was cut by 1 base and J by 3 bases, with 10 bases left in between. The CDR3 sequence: CASSQVPAYYEQYF. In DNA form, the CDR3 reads TGTGCCAGCAGCCAAGTCCCAGCTTACTACGAGCAGTACTTC.

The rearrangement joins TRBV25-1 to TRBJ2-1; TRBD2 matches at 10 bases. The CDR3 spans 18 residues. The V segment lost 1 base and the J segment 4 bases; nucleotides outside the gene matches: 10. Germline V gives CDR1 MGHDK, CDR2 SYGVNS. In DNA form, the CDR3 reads TGTGCCAGCAGTGAATGGGTTGTCGGACTAGCGGATTACAATGAGCAGTTCTTC. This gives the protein CASSEWVVGLADYNEQFF.

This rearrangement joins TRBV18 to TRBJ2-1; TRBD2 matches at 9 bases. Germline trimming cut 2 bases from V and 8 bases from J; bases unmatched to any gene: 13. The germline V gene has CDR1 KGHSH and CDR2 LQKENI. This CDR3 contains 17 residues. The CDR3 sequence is CASSPGPPGTSFDEQFF. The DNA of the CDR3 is TGTGCCAGCTCACCAGGGCCTCCCGGGACTAGCTTCGATGAGCAGTTCTTC.

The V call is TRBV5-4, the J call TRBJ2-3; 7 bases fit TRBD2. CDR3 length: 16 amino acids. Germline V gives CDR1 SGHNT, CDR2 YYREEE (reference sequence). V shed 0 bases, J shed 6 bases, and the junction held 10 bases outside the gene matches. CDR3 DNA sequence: TGTGCCAGCAGCTTGGTGGCTAGCGGTCCACGGGATACGCAGTATTTT. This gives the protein CASSLVASGPRDTQYF.

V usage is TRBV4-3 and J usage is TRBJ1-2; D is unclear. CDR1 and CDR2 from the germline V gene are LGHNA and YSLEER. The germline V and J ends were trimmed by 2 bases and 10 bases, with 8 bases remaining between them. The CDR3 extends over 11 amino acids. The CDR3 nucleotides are TGCGCCAGCAGCCAAAATTTGCTCTACACCTTC. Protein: CASSQNLLYTF.

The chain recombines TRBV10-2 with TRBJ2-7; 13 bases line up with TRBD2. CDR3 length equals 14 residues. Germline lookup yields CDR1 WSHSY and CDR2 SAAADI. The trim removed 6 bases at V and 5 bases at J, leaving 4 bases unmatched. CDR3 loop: CASRAGTSGNEQYF. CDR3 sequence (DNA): TGCGCCAGCAGAGCCGGGACTAGCGGGAACGAGCAGTACTTC.

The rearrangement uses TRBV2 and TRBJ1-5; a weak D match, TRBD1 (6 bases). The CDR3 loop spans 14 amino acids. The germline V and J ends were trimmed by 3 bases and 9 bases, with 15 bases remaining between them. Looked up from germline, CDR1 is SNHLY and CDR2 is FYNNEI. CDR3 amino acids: CASSDRQVPGPQHF. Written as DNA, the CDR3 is TGTGCCAGCAGTGACCGACAGGTGCCGGGGCCCCAGCATTTT.